The 28 T cell receptor beta chains below all came from one sample that was sequenced in a study of spatial heterogeneity in lung cancer. Time point described: sample taken at primary tumor resection. Researchers sequenced whole RNA taken from tumor, nontumor lung or frozen PBMC without sorting. TCRdb called the 5' RACE reads again in MiXCR, with one record for every CDR3 protein. There are around 4,000 distinct CDR3 sequences in the sample; roughly a fifth occur only once, and approximately 25% lies in the top ten. This specimen consisted of normal lung tissue next to the tumor, obtained at surgery. These receptors were obtained from a female donor with early-stage non-small cell lung cancer.

This clonotype rates as medium-sized. V and J are TRBV7-2 and TRBJ2-7; D call uncertain. The CDR3 has 11 amino acids. Per germline, CDR1 SGHTA and CDR2 FQGNSA. With 5 bases removed from V and 1 base from J, the gap between germline ends came to 3 bases. CDR3 nucleotide sequence: TGTGCCAGCAGCGCATCCTACGAGCAGTACTTC. Protein product: CASSASYEQYF.

V usage is TRBV29-1 and J usage is TRBJ1-1; TRBD1 might be the D (5 bases). The CDR3 is made up of 13 amino acids. The germline CDR1 and CDR2 sequences are SQVTM and ANQGSEA. Trimming took 4 bases from V and 1 from J, leaving 10 bases between them. Written as DNA, the CDR3 is TGCAGCGTTGGGGCAGGGAAGAACACTGAAGCTTTCTTT. Its protein product is CSVGAGKNTEAFF.

This clonotype is medium-sized within its sample. The chain couples TRBV7-2 to TRBJ2-1; 11 bases are shared with TRBD2. CDR3 length: 16 residues. CDR1 and CDR2 (germline): SGHTA, FQGNSA. V lost 5 bases and J lost 7; bases outside the gene matches: 10. For the CDR3, the DNA is TGTGCCAGCAGCCCGTCCGCGGGACTAGCGGTAAATGAGCAGTTCTTC. It translates to CASSPSAGLAVNEQFF.

At least ten counts were recorded for this clonotype. The chain joins TRBV7-2 to TRBJ1-3; no firm D call. Germline CDR1 reads SGHTA; CDR2 reads FQGNSA. The CDR3 is 13 amino acids. V was clipped by 5 bases and J by 0 bases, with 5 bases between them. CDR3 protein: CASSPSSGNTIYF. CDR3 coding DNA: TGTGCCAGCAGCCCGAGCTCTGGAAACACCATATATTTT.

Judged by abundance, this clonotype is medium-sized (0.01 to 0.1%). The V gene is TRBV5-1, the J gene TRBJ2-3, with a possible D match to TRBD2 (6 bases). Germline V gives CDR1 SGHRS, CDR2 YFSETQ. V was pared by 1 base and J by 1 base, with 10 bases between. This CDR3 has 15 amino acids. CDR3: CASSLRGGGTDTQYF. As DNA, the CDR3 is TGCGCCAGCAGCTTGCGCGGAGGGGGCACAGATACGCAGTATTTT. Variable domain in full (rest from reference TRBV5-1 and TRBJ2-3): KAGVTQTPRYLIKTRGQQVTLSCSPISGHRSVSWYQQTPGQGLQFLFEYFSETQRNKGNFPGRFSGRQFSNSRSEMNVSTLELGDSALYLCASSLRGGGTDTQYFGPGTRLTVL.

This clonotype is medium-sized. The chain links TRBV21-1 to TRBJ2-2; TRBD2, the table's D call, was not compared with the DNA. TRBV21-1 is shown as a pseudogene. CDR3 length equals 17 residues. The CDR3 nucleotides are TGTGCCAGCACCCCGACTAGCGGGGGACTTTACACCGGGGAGCTGTTTTTT. It yields the protein CASTPTSGGLYTGELFF.

This clonotype has at least ten counts. DNA of the CDR3: TGTGCCACCAGTGAGCCGGGGAAGAATACGCAGTATTTT. Residues: CATSEPGKNTQYF. The chain employs TRBV24-1 and TRBJ2-3, with D maybe TRBD2 (5 bases). CDR3 length equals 13 residues. Germline CDR1 is KGHDR and CDR2 is SFDVKD. V lost 4 bases, J lost 7 bases, and 11 bases lay in between.

The chain uses TRBV12-3 or TRBV12-4 and TRBJ2-7; 9 bases match TRBD1. V trimming: 5 bases; J trimming: 6 bases; junction bases outside the gene matches: 14. The CDR3 totals 16 residues. This chain's CDR3 is CASSLGTGGKAGEQYF. The CDR3 nucleotides are TGTGCCAGCAGTCTTGGAACAGGGGGCAAAGCGGGCGAGCAGTACTTC.

This clonotype is labeled as medium-sized. The chain carries TRBV5-1 and TRBJ2-5, with D perhaps TRBD1 or TRBD2 (5 bases each). CDR3 length: 16 residues. V lost 4 bases and J lost 5, with 21 bases in between. Germline V lookup: CDR1 SGHRS, CDR2 YFSETQ. This CDR3 reads CASSPNGRGATETQYF. The CDR3 DNA reads as TGCGCCAGCAGCCCGAACGGTCGGGGCGCCACCGAGACCCAGTACTTC.

By its share, this clonotype is medium-sized (0.01 to 0.1%). The chain links TRBV2 to TRBJ1-1, with D unresolved. Trimming took off 9 bases at V and 1 base at J, with 12 bases between the two ends. The CDR3 is 13 residues long. Germline V CDR1 and CDR2: SNHLY, FYNNEI. CDR3 sequence (DNA): TGTGCCAGTAAATCTCAGCCGAACACTGAAGCTTTCTTT. Translation gives CASKSQPNTEAFF.

This clonotype qualifies as medium-sized. This sequence joins TRBV28 and TRBJ1-2; D is undetermined. CDR1 MDHEN and CDR2 SYDVKM come from the germline V gene. The V gene lost 8 bases and the J gene lost 0 bases, with 10 bases spanning the gap. CDR3 length: 13 amino acids. CDR3 bases: TGTGCCAGCTCGGGGAGCCCTAACTATGGCTACACCTTC. Translation gives CASSGSPNYGYTF.

By its share, this clonotype is medium-sized. This chain uses TRBV6-6 with TRBJ2-7; weak D call: TRBD1 (6 bases). The germline gives CDR1 MNHNY, CDR2 SVGAGI (reference sequence). The CDR3 is 12 residues long. The V end lost 8 bases, the J end lost 1 base, and 9 bases lay between the germline ends. CDR3 nucleotides: TGTGCCAGCCAGGGACAATCCTACGAGCAGTACTTC. Amino acids: CASQGQSYEQYF.

The V call is TRBV7-9, the J call TRBJ2-1, with 11 bases aligning to TRBD2. V lost 6 bases and J lost 4; bases outside the gene matches: 8. Germline CDR1 is SEHNR and CDR2 is FQNEAQ (reference sequence). This CDR3 contains 16 residues. CDR3 sequence reads: CASRFGRTSGYNEQFF. The CDR3 nucleotides are TGTGCCAGCAGATTTGGGAGGACTAGCGGGTACAATGAGCAGTTCTTC.

This clonotype is classed as medium-sized. This chain joins TRBV2 and TRBJ2-1; perhaps TRBD1 as D (6 bases). Germline V gene lookup returns CDR1 SNHLY and CDR2 FYNNEI. This CDR3 is 13 amino acids long. Trimming stripped 4 bases from V and 5 bases from J, with 9 bases between. The DNA for the CDR3 is TGTGCCAGCAGTGCAGGGGACCACAATGAGCAGTTCTTC. Encoded protein: CASSAGDHNEQFF.

The V and J genes are TRBV4-1 and TRBJ2-1, with TRBD2 matching over 7 bases. This CDR3 is built from 17 residues. Per germline, CDR1 MGHRA and CDR2 YSYEKL. V shed 1 base and J 2 bases; nucleotides not matched to a gene: 8. CDR3 loop: CASSQARAGVTYNEQFF. The CDR3 coding sequence is TGCGCCAGCAGCCAAGCACGGGCGGGGGTTACCTACAATGAGCAGTTCTTC.

By share, this clonotype ranks as medium-sized. The chain recombines TRBV27 with TRBJ2-6; TRBD2 aligns across 7 bases. With V trimmed by 6 bases and J by 1 base, 12 bases remained unmatched. Per germline, CDR1 MNHEY and CDR2 SMNVEV (reference sequence). The CDR3 covers 18 residues. CDR3 bases: TGTGCCAGCAGCCCTAAGGGACTATTAGTTTCTGGGGCCAACGTCCTGACTTTC. Translation: CASSPKGLLVSGANVLTF.

This clonotype was seen a few times. V usage is TRBV20-1 and J usage is TRBJ1-1; D unresolved. The CDR3 runs 12 residues. Trimming stripped 1 base from V and 3 bases from J, with 6 bases between. Germline V lookup: CDR1 DFQATT, CDR2 SNEGSKA (reference sequence). CDR3: CSARVSDTEAFF. The CDR3 bases are TGCAGTGCTAGAGTATCGGACACTGAAGCTTTCTTT.

The sample holds a few counts of this clonotype. This chain uses TRBV7-2 with TRBJ2-1; 9 bases agree with TRBD2. Germline CDR1 reads SGHTA; CDR2 reads FQGNSA. With 8 bases clipped from V and 5 bases from J, the junction kept 7 bases outside the gene matches. The CDR3 consists of 14 residues. This chain's CDR3 is CASHLAGAHNEQFF. The CDR3 region has the DNA TGTGCCAGCCACTTAGCGGGGGCGCACAATGAGCAGTTCTTC.

By share, this clonotype ranks as medium-sized (0.01 to 0.1%). The gene calls are TRBV19 and TRBJ1-2; D ambiguous. Germline-derived CDR1 and CDR2 are LNHDA and SQIVND (reference sequence). V was trimmed by 3 bases and J by 4 bases, leaving 9 bases between them. This CDR3 spans 13 amino acids. CDR3 sequence (DNA): TGTGCCAGTAGTATTGATAGCTTCTATGGCTACACCTTC. Its translation: CASSIDSFYGYTF.

This clonotype was found many times. This chain uses TRBV12-3 or TRBV12-4 with TRBJ1-5; the match to TRBD1 covers 10 bases. V dropped 4 bases and J dropped 6; count of bases not matched to a gene: 9. This CDR3 comprises 16 residues. CDR3 DNA sequence: TGTGCCAGCAGTTCCCGTGACAGGGGGCGCAGTCAGCCCCAGCATTTT. This encodes CASSSRDRGRSQPQHF.

This clonotype is labeled as medium-sized. The chain joins TRBV29-1 to TRBJ1-2, with 9 nucleotides matching TRBD1. This CDR3 comprises 18 residues. V lost 0 bases to trimming and J lost 1 base; unmatched junction nucleotides: 12. Germline V lookup: CDR1 SQVTM, CDR2 ANQGSEA. The CDR3 loop is CSVEEGTGIGFFNYGYTF. The CDR3 coding sequence is TGCAGCGTTGAAGAGGGGACAGGGATAGGGTTTTTTAACTATGGCTACACCTTC.

The genes are TRBV5-5 and TRBJ2-3, with D hard to call. The germline V gene encodes CDR1 SGHKS and CDR2 YYEKEE (reference sequence). The CDR3 totals 21 residues. V dropped 3 bases and J dropped 0 bases, with 29 bases sitting between them. The CDR3 spells CASSSMGSYLALQDSTDTQYF. The CDR3 DNA is TGTGCCAGCAGCTCAATGGGATCCTACCTCGCCCTACAAGATAGCACAGATACGCAGTATTTT. The whole variable domain, filled in from reference TRBV5-5 and TRBJ2-3, reads DAGVTQSPTHLIKTRGQQVTLRCSPISGHKSVSWYQQVLGQGPQFIFQYYEKEERGRGNFPDRFSARQFPNYSSELNVNALLLGDSALYLCASSSMGSYLALQDSTDTQYFGPGTRLTVL.

This clonotype showed up many times. The chain couples TRBV5-6 to TRBJ2-7; possibly TRBD2 for D (6 bases). The germline V gene has CDR1 SGHDT and CDR2 YYEEEE. Trimming pared 3 bases from V and 9 bases from J, leaving 19 bases between. This CDR3 has 14 residues. The CDR3 DNA reads TGTGCCAGCAGCTCACTTTCAGAGCCGGGACTGCAGTACTTC. Its protein is CASSSLSEPGLQYF.

The CDR3 loop is CASSPERAELYTGELFF. CDR3 bases: TGTGCCAGCAGCCCGGAGAGGGCCGAACTCTACACCGGGGAGCTGTTTTTT. The chain joins TRBV3-1 to TRBJ2-2; TRBD2 might be the D (5 bases). Germline CDR1 LGHDT, CDR2 YNNKEL (reference sequence). The CDR3 loop spans 17 amino acids. The V end was cut by 4 bases, the J end by 3 bases, with 18 bases between.

This clonotype appeared many times. This CDR3 reads CASSLAGSSYNEQFF. CDR3 coding DNA: TGTGCCAGCAGCTTAGCAGGGAGCTCCTACAATGAGCAGTTCTTC. The rearrangement links TRBV7-2 to TRBJ2-1; D perhaps matches TRBD2 (5 bases). The CDR3 runs 15 residues. The ends were cut back, 0 bases at V and 0 bases at J, with 6 bases in the middle. Germline-derived CDR1 and CDR2 are SGHTA and FQGNSA.

In its sample, this clonotype is large (0.1 to 1%). The rearrangement links TRBV12-3 or TRBV12-4 to TRBJ1-5; D ambiguous. Trimming stripped 5 bases from V and 3 bases from J, with 5 bases between. The CDR3 totals 12 residues. In DNA form, the CDR3 reads TGTGCCAGCAGTAATTACAATCAGCCCCAGCATTTT. Translation gives CASSNYNQPQHF.

Sample share makes this clonotype medium-sized (0.01 to 0.1%). The J gene is TRBJ1-2, the V gene TRBV29-1; 8 nucleotides match TRBD1. V dropped 6 bases and J dropped 1; count of bases not matched to a gene: 4. The germline CDR1 and CDR2 sequences are SQVTM and ANQGSEA. The CDR3 contains 13 residues. For the CDR3, the DNA is TGCAGCGTCGATGACAGGGGTAACTATGGCTACACCTTC. This gives the protein CSVDDRGNYGYTF.

This clonotype ranks as medium-sized (0.01 to 0.1%). The rearrangement uses TRBV10-2 and TRBJ2-7; 9 bases match TRBD1. The ends lost 7 bases at V and 1 base at J; junction bases unmatched: 5. From germline, CDR1 is WSHSY and CDR2 SAAADI. This CDR3 has 14 residues. CDR3 sequence (DNA): TGCGCCAGCAACGGACAGGGGTTTTCCTACGAGCAGTACTTC. Its protein is CASNGQGFSYEQYF.